Described below is a single T cell receptor (beta chain) sequence and its context. These data are taken from a study of T cell changes during pregnancy in multiple sclerosis. Some clones are missing from TCRdb's copy, which holds only in-frame ones; the method was immunoSEQ multiplex PCR. The sample consists of 64,000 or so clones, about 90% of them appearing once. V gave up 4 bases and J gave up 4 bases; unmatched junction bases: 8. The V gene's germline CDR1 is SGHTS and CDR2 YDEGEE. CDR3 length: 15 amino acids. This rearrangement joins TRBV5-8 to TRBJ2-3; the match to TRBD2 covers 8 bases. The sample in question was peripheral blood, obtained in the first trimester of pregnancy. The source is a female donor with multiple sclerosis, enrolled in a pregnancy study. CDR3 protein: CASSQERAGADTQYF. CDR3 bases: TGTGCCAGCAGCCAAGAGCGAGCGGGAGCAGATACGCAGTATTTT. Combining the CDR3 with reference TRBV5-8 and TRBJ2-3 gives the whole variable domain EAGVTQSPTHLIKTRGQQATLRCSPISGHTSVYWYQQALGLGLQFLLWYDEGEERNRGNFPPRFSGRQFPNYSSELNVNALELEDSALYLCASSQERAGADTQYFGPGTRLTVL.